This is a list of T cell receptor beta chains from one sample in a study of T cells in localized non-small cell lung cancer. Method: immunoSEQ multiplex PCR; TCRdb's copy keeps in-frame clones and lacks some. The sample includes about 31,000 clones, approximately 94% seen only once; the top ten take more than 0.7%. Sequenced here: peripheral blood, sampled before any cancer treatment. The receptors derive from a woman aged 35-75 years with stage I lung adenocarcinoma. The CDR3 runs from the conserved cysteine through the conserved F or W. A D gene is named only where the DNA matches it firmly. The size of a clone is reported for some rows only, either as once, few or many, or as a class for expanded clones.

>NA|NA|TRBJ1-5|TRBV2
TGTGCCAGCAGTGGCGGGAGTCAGCCCCAGCATTTT
CASSGGSQPQHF
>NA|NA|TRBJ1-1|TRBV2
TGTGCCATCGCTGAGGGTCTCCGGGGGACTGAAGCTTTCTTT
CAIAEGLRGTEAFF
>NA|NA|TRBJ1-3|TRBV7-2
TGTGCCAGCAGCCCGCGGACTAGCACTGGAAACACCATATATTTT
CASSPRTSTGNTIYF
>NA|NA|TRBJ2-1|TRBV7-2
TGTGCCAGCAGCCAATTTAGGGGGAATGAGCAGTTCTTC
CASSQFRGNEQFF
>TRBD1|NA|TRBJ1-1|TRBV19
TGTGCCACCGCAAGCCAGGGACAGAGGACTGAAGCTTTCTTT
CATASQGQRTEAFF
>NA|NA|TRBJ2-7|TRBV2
TGTGCCAGCAGTTCCAATCGGGCCCACCCGGCCGACGAGCAGTACTTC
CASSSNRAHPADEQYF
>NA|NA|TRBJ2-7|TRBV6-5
TGTGCCAGCAGTTACGGCATCGAGGGGACCTACGAGCAGTACTTC
CASSYGIEGTYEQYF
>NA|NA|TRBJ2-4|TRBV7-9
TGTGCCAGCAGCGTTGCCCCCCTAGCCAAAAACATTCAGTACTTC
CASSVAPLAKNIQYF
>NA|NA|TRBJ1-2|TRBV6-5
TGTGCCAGCAGTTACTCCAGGGATACCAACTATGGCTACACCTTC
CASSYSRDTNYGYTF
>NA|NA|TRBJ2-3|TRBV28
TGTGCCAGCAGTTTACTGGGGCAGTATTTT
CASSLLGQYF
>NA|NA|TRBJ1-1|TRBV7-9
TGTGCCAGCAGCAACATAATGAACACTGAAGCTTTCTTT
CASSNIMNTEAFF
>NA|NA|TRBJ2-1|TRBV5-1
TGCGCCAGCAGCTTGGGTGGGGGGTTCAATGAGCAGTTCTTC
CASSLGGGFNEQFF
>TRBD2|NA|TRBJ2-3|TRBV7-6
TGTGCCAGCAGCCCAAGGTCCCTAGCGGGGGGGCGGGGCACAGATACGCAGTATTTT
CASSPRSLAGGRGTDTQYF
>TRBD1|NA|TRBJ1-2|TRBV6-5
TGTGCCAGCAGTTACAGGGGGCGCTCGGAAGAGGGCTACACCTTC
CASSYRGRSEEGYTF
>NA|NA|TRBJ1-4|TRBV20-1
TGCAGTCCGTACAGGAATGAAAAACTGTTTTTT
CSPYRNEKLFF
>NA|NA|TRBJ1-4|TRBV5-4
TGTGCCAGCAGCAGCACCCTCAGGGGACTCACATATGAAAAACTGTTTTTT
CASSSTLRGLTYEKLFF
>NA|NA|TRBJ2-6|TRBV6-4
TGTACCAGCAGTCGTAATGACACACGACAAAGTCGGGCCAACGTCCTGACTTTC
CTSSRNDTRQSRANVLTF
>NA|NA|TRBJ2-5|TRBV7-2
TGTGCCAGCAGACTAAGACAGGGGAGGGGAGAGACCCAGTACTTC
CASRLRQGRGETQYF
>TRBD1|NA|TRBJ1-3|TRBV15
TGTGCCACCACCGGACAGGGAAATTCTGGAAACACCATATATTTT
CATTGQGNSGNTIYF
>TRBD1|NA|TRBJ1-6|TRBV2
TGTGCCAGCAGCCCCGGGACAGGGGGCGGATATTCACCCCTCCACTTT
CASSPGTGGGYSPLHF
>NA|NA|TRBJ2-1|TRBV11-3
TGTGCCAGCAGCTTAGATCGAGGAGGAAAAAACAATGAGCAGTTCTTC
CASSLDRGGKNNEQFF
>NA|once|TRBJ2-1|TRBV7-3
TGTGCCAGCAGCTCCGAGCAGCAACATTGGGAGCAGTTCTTC
CASSSEQQHWEQFF
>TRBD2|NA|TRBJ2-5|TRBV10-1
TGCGCCAGCAGTGAGTCCGGTCTAGCGGGGATTATGTACTTC
CASSESGLAGIMYF
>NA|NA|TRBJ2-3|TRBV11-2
TGTGCCAGCAGCTTACTTTGGGGTCCCACAGATACGCAGTATTTT
CASSLLWGPTDTQYF
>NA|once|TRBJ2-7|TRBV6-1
TGTGCCAGCGGCGGGTGGAGCAGCACCTACGAGCAGTACTTC
CASGGWSSTYEQYF
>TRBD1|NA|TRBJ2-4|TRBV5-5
TGTGCCAGCAGGGCCGGGACAGAAAACATTCAGTACTTC
CASRAGTENIQYF
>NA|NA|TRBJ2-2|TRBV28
TGTGCCAGCAGTTTTCTTAGCCAGACCACCGGGGAGCTGTTTTTT
CASSFLSQTTGELFF
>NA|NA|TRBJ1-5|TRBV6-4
TGTGCCAGCAGTGAGGAGTCGAGAGGTTCCCCTAATCAGCCCCAGCATTTT
CASSEESRGSPNQPQHF
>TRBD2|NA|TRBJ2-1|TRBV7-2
TGTGCCAGCAGCTTACCAGGAGCGGGGGGGCCGCGCAATGAGCAGTTCTTC
CASSLPGAGGPRNEQFF
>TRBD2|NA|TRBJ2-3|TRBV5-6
TGTGCCAGCAGCTTTCTAGCGGGGGGCACAGATACGCAGTATTTT
CASSFLAGGTDTQYF
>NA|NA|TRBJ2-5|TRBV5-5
TGTGCCAGCAGCTTGGAAGTTGGGGTTTCTCACTTC
CASSLEVGVSHF
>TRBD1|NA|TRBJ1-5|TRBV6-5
TGTGCCAGCAGGAAAACAGGGGACGGCAATCAGCCCCAGCATTTT
CASRKTGDGNQPQHF
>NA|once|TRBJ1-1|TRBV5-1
TGCGCCAGCAGCTTGGAACAGAACACTGAAGCTTTCTTT
CASSLEQNTEAFF
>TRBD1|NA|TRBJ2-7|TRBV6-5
TGTGCCAGCAGTTCCTACGAAGGACAGGGGTATGAGCAGTACTTC
CASSSYEGQGYEQYF
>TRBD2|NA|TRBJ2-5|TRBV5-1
TGCGCCAGCAGCTCGACCGGGACTAGCAGGGAGACCCAGTACTTC
CASSSTGTSRETQYF
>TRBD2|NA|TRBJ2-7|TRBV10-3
TGTGCCATCAGTGAGTCGAATAGCGGGGGAGCCCCCGAGCAGTACTTC
CAISESNSGGAPEQYF
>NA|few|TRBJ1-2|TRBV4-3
TGCGCCAGCAGCCAAGACCCACCCGGGACCGTATCTGGCGGCTACACCTTC
CASSQDPPGTVSGGYTF
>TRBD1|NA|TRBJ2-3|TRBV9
TGTGCCAGCAGTAACAGGGGGTTGGGAGATACGCAGTATTTT
CASSNRGLGDTQYF
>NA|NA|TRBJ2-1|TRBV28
TGTGCCAGCAGTTTCTCTCCAGTGTCGGTTTTCCGTCATGAGCAGTTCTTC
CASSFSPVSVFRHEQFF
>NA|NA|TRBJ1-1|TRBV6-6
TGTGCCAGCAGCCTCTGGCAGGCGAACACTGAAGCTTTCTTT
CASSLWQANTEAFF
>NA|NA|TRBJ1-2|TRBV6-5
TGTGCCAGCACGATCAGGGAAAACTATGGCTACACCTTC
CASTIRENYGYTF
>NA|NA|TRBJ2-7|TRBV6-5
TGTGCCAATACGGCCGGTGGTGGGGGGGCTTGCGAGCAGTACTTC
CANTAGGGGACEQYF
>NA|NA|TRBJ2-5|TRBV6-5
TGTGCCAGCAGTTACGATAGAGAGACCCAGTACTTC
CASSYDRETQYF
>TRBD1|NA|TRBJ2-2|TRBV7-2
TGTGCCAGCAGCGCCAAAGGGAAGGGACAGCCCTTCACCGGGGAGCTGTTTTTT
CASSAKGKGQPFTGELFF